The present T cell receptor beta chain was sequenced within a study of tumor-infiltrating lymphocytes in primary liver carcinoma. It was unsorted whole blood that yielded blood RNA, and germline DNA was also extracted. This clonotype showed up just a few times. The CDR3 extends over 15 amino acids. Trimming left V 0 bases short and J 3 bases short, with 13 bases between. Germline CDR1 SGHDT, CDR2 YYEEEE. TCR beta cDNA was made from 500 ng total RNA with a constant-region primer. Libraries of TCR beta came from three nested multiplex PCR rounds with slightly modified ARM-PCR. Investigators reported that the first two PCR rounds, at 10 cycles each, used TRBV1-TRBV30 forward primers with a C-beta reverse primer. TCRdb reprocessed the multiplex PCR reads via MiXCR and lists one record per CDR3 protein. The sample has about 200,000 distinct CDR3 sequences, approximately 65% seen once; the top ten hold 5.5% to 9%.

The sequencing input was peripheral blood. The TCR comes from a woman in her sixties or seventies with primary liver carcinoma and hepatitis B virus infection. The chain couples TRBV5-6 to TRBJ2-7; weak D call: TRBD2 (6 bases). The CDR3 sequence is CASSLGGTEGYEQYF. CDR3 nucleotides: TGTGCCAGCAGCTTGGGAGGGACTGAAGGCTACGAGCAGTACTTC. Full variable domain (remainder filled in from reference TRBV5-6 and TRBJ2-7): DAGVTQSPTHLIKTRGQQVTLRCSPKSGHDTVSWYQQALGQGPQFIFQYYEEEERQRGNFPDRFSGHQFPNYSSELNVNALLLGDSALYLCASSLGGTEGYEQYFGPGTRLTVT.